Listed below are T cell receptor beta chains from one sample, sequenced in a study of blood T cell repertoires in COVID-19. Generated by immunoSEQ multiplex PCR, the TCRdb table keeps only in-frame clones and is missing some. The table records 100,000 or so clones, about 90% of them present only once. The specimen was peripheral blood. These receptors were obtained from a man between 45 and 60 years old with acute or convalescent COVID-19. The CDR3 runs from the conserved cysteine through the conserved F or W. A D gene is named only where the DNA matches it firmly. The listing skips clone size in some rows; elsewhere it reads once, few, many or a size class.

- TRBJ1-5 TRBD1 TRBV7-2 TGTGCCAGCAGCTACAGGGGTGATCAGCCCCAGCATTTT CASSYRGDQPQHF
- TRBJ1-6 TRBD1 TRBV3-1/TRBV3-2 TGTGCCAGCAGCCAAGCCCGCCAGGGACAGGGGGCTAATTCACCCCTCCACTTT CASSQARQGQGANSPLHF
- TRBJ2-7 - TRBV5-5 TGTGCCAGCAGCTTGATTAAAGGAGTGTCTAGTCCCTACGAGCAGTACTTC CASSLIKGVSSPYEQYF
- TRBJ2-7 - TRBV5-1 TGCGCCAGCAGCTTGGGCTCCGGGACATCTATCTACGAGCAGTACTTC CASSLGSGTSIYEQYF
once TRBJ2-7 TRBD2 TRBV3-1/TRBV3-2 TGTGCCAGCAGCCATAACCCGGGACTAGCGACTGAAGGCGAGCAGTACTTC CASSHNPGLATEGEQYF
- TRBJ2-1 TRBD1 TRBV5-4 TGTGCCAGCAGTAGGGGACAGGACCGGGGCAATGAGCAGTTCTTC CASSRGQDRGNEQFF
- TRBJ2-7 - TRBV7-9 TGTGCCAGCAGCTTAGGGATACAGGCCTACGAGCAGTACTTC CASSLGIQAYEQYF
- TRBJ1-1 - TRBV30 TGTGCCTGGAGTGTAGGGACATCCACTGAAGCTTTCTTT CAWSVGTSTEAFF
- TRBJ2-5 TRBD2 TRBV18 TGTGCCAGCTCACCACCGAATCGACTAGCCAAAGAGACCCAGTACTTC CASSPPNRLAKETQYF
- TRBJ1-4 - TRBV7-9 TGTGCCAGCAGCGTCCGAGAGGAAAAACTGTTTTTT CASSVREEKLFF
- TRBJ1-5 - TRBV6-2/TRBV6-3 TGTGCCAGCAGTTACGTGGCAGGGGCCTATCAGCCCCAGCATTTT CASSYVAGAYQPQHF
- TRBJ2-7 - TRBV6-5 TGTGCCAGCAAAAACACCTGGAGGTCCTACGAGCAGTACTTC CASKNTWRSYEQYF
- TRBJ2-3 TRBD2 TRBV6-2/TRBV6-3 TGTGCCAGCAGCTGGGGCCTAGCGGGGGGCACAGATACGCAGTATTTT CASSWGLAGGTDTQYF
few TRBJ2-2 - TRBV6-6 TGTGCCAGCAGTGCCAGGGGCACCGGGGAGCTGTTTTTT CASSARGTGELFF
- TRBJ2-7 TRBD2 TRBV11-2 TGTGCCAGCAGCACCCGTAGCGGGGGCTCCTACGAGCAGTACTTC CASSTRSGGSYEQYF
- TRBJ2-1 TRBD1 TRBV6-2/TRBV6-3 TGTGCCAGCAGTAAGACCCTGGGACAGCTCTACAATGAGCAGTTCTTC CASSKTLGQLYNEQFF
medium-sized TRBJ2-1 TRBD2 TRBV6-2/TRBV6-3 TGTGCCAGCAGTCCGACTAGCGGGGGGTACGAGCAGTTCTTC CASSPTSGGYEQFF
- TRBJ1-5 TRBD1 TRBV5-1 TGCGCCAGCAGCGCGGAAGGGACAGGCGGGCAGCCCCAGCATTTT CASSAEGTGGQPQHF
- TRBJ1-1 - TRBV6-5 TGTGCCAGCAGTTACGGTGCAGGGGTCCACACTGAAGCTTTCTTT CASSYGAGVHTEAFF
- TRBJ2-7 - TRBV7-8 TGTGCCAGCAGCCCGAACAGGGCGGGCGAGCAGTACTTC CASSPNRAGEQYF
- TRBJ2-3 TRBD2 TRBV5-8 TGTGCCAGCAGCACCTGGACTAGCGGGGGGTTGCAGTATTTT CASSTWTSGGLQYF
- TRBJ2-3 - TRBV5-5 TGTGCCAGCAGCTTGGACAGCCTAAGCACAGATACGCAGTATTTT CASSLDSLSTDTQYF
- TRBJ2-2 - TRBV5-1 TGCGCCAGGGAGGGGACCGGGGAGCTGTTTTTT CAREGTGELFF
few TRBJ2-7 - TRBV7-9 TGTGCCAGCAGCCTGGGCGCGAGCTCCTACGAGCAGTACTTC CASSLGASSYEQYF
once TRBJ1-3 - TRBV5-6 TGTGCCAGCAGCTTGAACAGCCCGTCCGTAAACACCATATATTTT CASSLNSPSVNTIYF
- TRBJ1-5 - TRBV11-1 TGTGCCAGCAGCTTAGACGGGACCGGGGGGGGTCAGCCCCAGCATTTT CASSLDGTGGGQPQHF
- TRBJ1-2 - TRBV19 TGTGCCAGTAAGGAGGGCAGGCAAAACTATGGCTACACCTTC CASKEGRQNYGYTF
- TRBJ1-1 - TRBV19 TGTGCCAGTACGACTATCGAGACAATCACTGAAGCTTTCTTT CASTTIETITEAFF
- TRBJ1-4 - TRBV11-2 TGTGCCAGCAGTATGACAGGCAGCTTTAATGAAAAACTGTTTTTT CASSMTGSFNEKLFF
- TRBJ1-5 - TRBV2 TGTGCCAGCAGTTTTAACAGACGGAGGCGAGCTGGCAATCAGCCCCAGCATTTT CASSFNRRRRAGNQPQHF
- TRBJ1-5 - TRBV2 TGTGCCAGCAGTCCTGGAGGAGCACGGCCCCAGCATTTT CASSPGGARPQHF
- TRBJ2-7 - TRBV25-1 TGTGCCAGCACCACTGCGGAGGGCTACGAGCAGTACTTC CASTTAEGYEQYF
- TRBJ2-1 TRBD1 TRBV4-2 TGTGCCAGCAGCCAAGGGACAGGGCACAATGAGCAGTTCTTC CASSQGTGHNEQFF
- TRBJ2-7 TRBD1 TRBV25-1 TGTGCCAGCAGTGAATATGACAGGGGCTCCTACGAGCAGTACTTC CASSEYDRGSYEQYF
once TRBJ2-5 TRBD1 TRBV2 TGTGCCACCAGGGACAGGGGGCGTGGAGAGACCCAGTACTTC CATRDRGRGETQYF
once TRBJ2-2 TRBD1 TRBV19 TGTGCCAGTATTTCCGGGACAGGGCATACCGGGGAGCTGTTTTTT CASISGTGHTGELFF
- TRBJ2-7 TRBD1 TRBV7-2 TGTGCCAGCAGCTTTCTGGACAGGGCGGGAGAGCAGTACTTC CASSFLDRAGEQYF